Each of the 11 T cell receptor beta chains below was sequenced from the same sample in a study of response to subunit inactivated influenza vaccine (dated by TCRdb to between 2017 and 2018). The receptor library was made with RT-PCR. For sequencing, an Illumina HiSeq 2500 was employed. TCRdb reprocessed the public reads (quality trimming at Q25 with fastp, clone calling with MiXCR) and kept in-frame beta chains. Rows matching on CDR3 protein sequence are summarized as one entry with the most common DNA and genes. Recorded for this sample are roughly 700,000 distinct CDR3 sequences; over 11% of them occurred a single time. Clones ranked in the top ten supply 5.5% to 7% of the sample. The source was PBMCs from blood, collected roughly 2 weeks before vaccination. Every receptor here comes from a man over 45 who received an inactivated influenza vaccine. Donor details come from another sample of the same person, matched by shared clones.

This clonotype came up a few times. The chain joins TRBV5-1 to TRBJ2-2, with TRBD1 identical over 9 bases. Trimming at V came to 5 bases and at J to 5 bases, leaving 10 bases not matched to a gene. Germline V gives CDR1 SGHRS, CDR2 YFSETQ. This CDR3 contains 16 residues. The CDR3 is CASRRGQGVGTGELFF. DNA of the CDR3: TGCGCCAGCAGGCGGGGACAGGGCGTTGGGACCGGGGAGCTGTTTTTT.

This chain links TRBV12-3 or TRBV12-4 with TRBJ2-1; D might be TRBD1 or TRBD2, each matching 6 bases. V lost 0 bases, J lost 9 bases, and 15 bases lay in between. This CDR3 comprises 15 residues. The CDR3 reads CASSLASGLQGEQFF. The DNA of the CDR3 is TGTGCCAGCAGTTTAGCCAGCGGACTACAGGGTGAGCAGTTCTTC.

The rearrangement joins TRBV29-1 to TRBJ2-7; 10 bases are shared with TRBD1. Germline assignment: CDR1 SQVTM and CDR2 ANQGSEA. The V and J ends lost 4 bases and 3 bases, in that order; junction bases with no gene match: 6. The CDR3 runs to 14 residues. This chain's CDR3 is CSVVGDRGFYEQYF. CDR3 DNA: TGCAGCGTTGTGGGGGACAGGGGTTTCTACGAGCAGTACTTC.

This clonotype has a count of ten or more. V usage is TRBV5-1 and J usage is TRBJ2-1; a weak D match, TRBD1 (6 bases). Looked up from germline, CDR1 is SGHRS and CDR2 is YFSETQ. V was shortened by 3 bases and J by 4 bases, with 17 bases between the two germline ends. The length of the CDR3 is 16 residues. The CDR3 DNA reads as TGCGCCAGCAGCTCTGAAACTGACAGGCCTTACAATGAGCAGTTCTTC. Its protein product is CASSSETDRPYNEQFF. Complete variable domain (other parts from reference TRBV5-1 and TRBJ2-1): KAGVTQTPRYLIKTRGQQVTLSCSPISGHRSVSWYQQTPGQGLQFLFEYFSETQRNKGNFPGRFSGRQFSNSRSEMNVSTLELGDSALYLCASSSETDRPYNEQFFGPGTRLTVL.

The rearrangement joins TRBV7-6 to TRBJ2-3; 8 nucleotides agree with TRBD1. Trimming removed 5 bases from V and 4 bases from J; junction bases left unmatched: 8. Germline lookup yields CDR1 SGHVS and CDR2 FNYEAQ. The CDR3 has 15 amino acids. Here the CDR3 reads CASSPRQGRADTQYF. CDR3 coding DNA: TGTGCCAGCAGCCCCAGACAGGGGCGCGCAGATACGCAGTATTTT.

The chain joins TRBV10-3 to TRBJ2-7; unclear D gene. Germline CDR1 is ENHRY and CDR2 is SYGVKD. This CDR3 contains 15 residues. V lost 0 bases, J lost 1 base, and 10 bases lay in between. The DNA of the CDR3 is TGTGCCATCAGTGAGTCGATCAGTGTTTCCTACGAGCAGTACTTC. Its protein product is CAISESISVSYEQYF.

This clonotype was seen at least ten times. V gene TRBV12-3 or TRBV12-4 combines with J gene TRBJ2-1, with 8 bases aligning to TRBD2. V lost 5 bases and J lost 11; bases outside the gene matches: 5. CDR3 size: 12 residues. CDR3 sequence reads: CASSGPGGKQFF. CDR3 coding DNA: TGTGCCAGCAGTGGACCGGGGGGGAAGCAGTTCTTC.

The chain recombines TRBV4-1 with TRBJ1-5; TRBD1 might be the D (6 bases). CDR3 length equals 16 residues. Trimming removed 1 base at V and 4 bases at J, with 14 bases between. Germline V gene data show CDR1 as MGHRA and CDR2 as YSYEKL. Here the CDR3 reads CASSQVWGQGNQPQHF. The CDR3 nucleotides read TGCGCCAGCAGCCAAGTGTGGGGCCAGGGGAATCAGCCCCAGCATTTT.

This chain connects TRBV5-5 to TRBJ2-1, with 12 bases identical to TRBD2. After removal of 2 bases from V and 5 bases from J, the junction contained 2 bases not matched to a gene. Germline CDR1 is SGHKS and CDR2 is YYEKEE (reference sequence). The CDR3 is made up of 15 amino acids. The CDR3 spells CASSFASGGDNEQFF. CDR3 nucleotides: TGTGCCAGCAGCTTTGCTAGCGGGGGGGACAATGAGCAGTTCTTC.

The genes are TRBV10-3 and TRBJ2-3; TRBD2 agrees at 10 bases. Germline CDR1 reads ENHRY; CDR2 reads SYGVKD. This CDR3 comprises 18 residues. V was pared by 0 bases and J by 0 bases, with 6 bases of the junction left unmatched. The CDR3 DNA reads TGTGCCATCAGTGAGTCCAGCGGGAGGGCAACTAGCACAGATACGCAGTATTTT. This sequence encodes CAISESSGRATSTDTQYF.

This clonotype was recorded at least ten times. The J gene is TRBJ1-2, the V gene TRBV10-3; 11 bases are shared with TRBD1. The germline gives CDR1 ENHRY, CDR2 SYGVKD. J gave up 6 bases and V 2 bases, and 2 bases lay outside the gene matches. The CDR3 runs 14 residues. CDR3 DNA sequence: TGTGCCATCAGTGAGCGGACAGGGGGCAATGGCTACACCTTC. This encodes CAISERTGGNGYTF.